The 10 T cell receptor beta chains listed next were all sequenced from one sample in a study of OX40 agonist ivuxolimab in advanced cancers. Libraries were prepared through the immunoSEQ multiplex PCR assay. TCRdb holds this immuneACCESS table with in-frame rearrangements only. Some clones are missing; in checked studies, unresolved V genes explain under half, and the rest has no known cause. Across this sample there are some 30,000 clones, with roughly 79% seen only once. The ten top clones hold roughly a fifth of the sample. This material consisted of CD4+ or CD8+ T cells sorted from blood, taken in a trial of the OX40 agonist ivuxolimab. The source is an adult with an advanced solid tumor such as melanoma, head and neck, liver or kidney cancer.

This clone came up once. This sequence joins TRBV9 and TRBJ2-7; D possibly corresponds to TRBD2 (7 bases). CDR1 and CDR2 from the germline V gene are SGDLS and YYNGEE. This CDR3 region has 15 residues. Trimming shortened V by 4 bases and J by 1 base, and 15 bases separated the two germline ends. CDR3 amino acids: CASSKGDYLSYEQYF. CDR3 bases: TGTGCCAGCAGCAAGGGGGACTACCTTTCCTACGAGCAGTACTTC.

This chain connects TRBV6-6 to TRBJ1-2; 7 bases map to TRBD1. The CDR3 extends over 14 amino acids. CDR1 and CDR2 from the germline V gene are MNHNY and SVGAGI (reference sequence). V was pared by 0 bases and J by 8 bases, with 6 bases of the junction left unmatched. In nucleotides, the CDR3 is TGTGCCAGCAGTTACTCTGACAGGGCAACGGGCTACACCTTC. This encodes CASSYSDRATGYTF.

Relative to its sample, this clone is medium-sized (0.01 to 0.1%). The chain couples TRBV4-1 to TRBJ2-1; D call uncertain. V gave up 3 bases and J gave up 0 bases, with 15 bases separating them. This CDR3 is 17 amino acids long. CDR1 and CDR2 (germline): MGHRA, YSYEKL. CDR3 protein: CASSQTTYASSYNEQFF. The CDR3, as DNA: TGCGCCAGCAGCCAGACCACCTACGCTAGCTCCTACAATGAGCAGTTCTTC.

The rearrangement uses TRBV7-6 and TRBJ2-5; 8 bases align to TRBD1. J was trimmed by 1 base and V by 8 bases; bases with no gene match: 9. Germline CDR1 is SGHVS and CDR2 is FNYEAQ. The CDR3 spans 15 residues. The CDR3 nucleotides read TGTGCCAGCGCCATACGGACAGGGCCCCAAGAGACCCAGTACTTC. Amino acid sequence: CASAIRTGPQETQYF. Supplemented by reference TRBV7-6 and TRBJ2-5, the full variable domain reads GAGVSQSPRYKVTKRGQDVALRCDPISGHVSLYWYRQALGQGPEFLTYFNYEAQQDKSGLPNDRFSAERPEGSISTLTIQRTEQRDSAMYRCASAIRTGPQETQYFGPGTRLLVL.

This sequence joins TRBV7-8 and TRBJ1-2; 10 bases agree with TRBD1. Germline loops: CDR1 SGHVS, CDR2 FQNEAQ. V gave up 4 bases and J gave up 7 bases; unmatched junction bases: 9. This CDR3 has 15 residues. The CDR3 spells CASSYRDRGRGGYTF. The CDR3, as DNA: TGTGCCAGCAGCTACCGGGACAGGGGAAGAGGTGGCTACACCTTC. Full variable domain (remainder filled in from reference TRBV7-8 and TRBJ1-2): GAGVSQSPRYKVAKRGQDVALRCDPISGHVSLFWYQQALGQGPEFLTYFQNEAQLDKSGLPSDRFFAERPEGSVSTLKIQRTQQEDSAVYLCASSYRDRGRGGYTFGSGTRLTVV.

The rearrangement links TRBV28 to TRBJ1-5, with TRBD1 as a possible D gene (5 bases). Between the trimmed V and J ends, which lost 6 bases and 0 bases, there was a span of 18 bases. The CDR3 has 17 residues. CDR1 and CDR2 from the germline V gene are MDHEN and SYDVKM. In DNA form, the CDR3 reads TGTGCCAGCAGCTCACTGCCGAGGGACTTTAGCAATCAGCCCCAGCATTTT. This translates into CASSSLPRDFSNQPQHF.

The rearrangement joins TRBV19 to TRBJ1-5; no clear D gene. Germline values: CDR1 LNHDA, CDR2 SQIVND (reference sequence). The CDR3 has 16 residues. V gave up 0 bases and J gave up 0 bases, with 9 bases separating them. The CDR3 DNA sequence: TGTGCCAGTAGTATAGAATCCGGGGTTAGCAATCAGCCCCAGCATTTT. This sequence encodes CASSIESGVSNQPQHF.

The rearrangement joins TRBV7-2 to TRBJ2-2; TRBD1 aligns across 8 bases. V gave up 4 bases and J gave up 8 bases; unmatched junction bases: 9. This CDR3 has 15 residues. Germline V lookup: CDR1 SGHTA, CDR2 FQGNSA. CDR3 nucleotide sequence: TGTGCCAGCAGCTGGACAGGGATGGTTTTGGGGGAGCTGTTTTTT. Its translation is CASSWTGMVLGELFF.

This chain links TRBV7-2 with TRBJ2-3; 9 bases are shared with TRBD2. The length of the CDR3 is 16 residues. The germline gives CDR1 SGHTA, CDR2 FQGNSA. After removal of 1 base from V and 3 bases from J, the junction contained 5 bases not matched to a gene. The CDR3 DNA reads TGTGCCAGCAGCTTAGGCTCTCTAGCGGGGACAGATACGCAGTATTTT. Its protein product is CASSLGSLAGTDTQYF.

V and J are TRBV11-2 and TRBJ2-5; D remains unclear. This CDR3 is 14 amino acids long. Germline V gives CDR1 SGHAT, CDR2 FQNNGV. Deletions cut 6 bases from V and 3 bases from J, with 14 bases between. The CDR3 DNA follows: TGTGCCAGCAGGTCTACAAGACATAAAGAGACCCAGTACTTC. This translates into CASRSTRHKETQYF.